The 27 T cell receptor beta chains below all came from one sample that was sequenced in a study of cytomegalovirus exposure and HLA in healthy donors. The PCR contained 60 Vbeta and 13 Jbeta primers. Sequencing used immunoSEQ multiplex PCR; TCRdb keeps in-frame clones, though not all of them. This sample has approximately 110,000 clones, with around three quarters found just once. What was sequenced was PBMCs. The receptors shown here come from a man aged 35-49 years in good health and CMV-seronegative.

The gene calls are TRBV9 and TRBJ1-3; D uncertain. Germline loops: CDR1 SGDLS, CDR2 YYNGEE. Trimming pared 3 bases from V and 9 bases from J, leaving 10 bases between. The CDR3 is 12 residues long. The CDR3 spells CASSGTSGTIYF. CDR3 coding DNA: TGTGCCAGCAGCGGTACAAGTGGCACCATATATTTT.

This clone was seen a few times. J is TRBJ1-2 and V is TRBV10-3; D is perhaps TRBD1 (6 bases). The ends were cut back, 2 bases at V and 3 bases at J, with 13 bases in the middle. The CDR3 is 15 amino acids. The germline CDR1 and CDR2 sequences are ENHRY and SYGVKD. The CDR3, as DNA: TGTGCCATCAGTGAGACCCAGGGGAGTGACTATGGCTACACCTTC. Amino acid sequence: CAISETQGSDYGYTF.

The V gene is TRBV6-6, the J gene TRBJ2-2; maybe TRBD1 (5 bases). The CDR3 runs 16 residues. In germline, CDR1 is MNHNY, CDR2 SVGAGI (reference sequence). The V end lost 1 base, the J end lost 6 bases, and 15 bases lay between the germline ends. The CDR3 DNA reads TGTGCCAGCAGTTACTTTGGGTCATCGACAGCCGGGGAGCTGTTTTTT. Its protein product is CASSYFGSSTAGELFF.

The chain uses TRBV7-3 and TRBJ1-6, with D perhaps TRBD1 (5 bases). V dropped 1 base and J dropped 10 bases, with 11 bases sitting between them. CDR1 and CDR2 (germline): SGHTA, FQGTGA. This CDR3 is built from 14 residues. The CDR3 is CASSLNGGNSPLHF. DNA of the CDR3: TGTGCCAGCAGCTTAAATGGGGGGAACTCACCCCTCCACTTT.

The rearrangement links TRBV30 to TRBJ1-5; 9 bases fit TRBD1. J was trimmed by 3 bases and V by 5 bases; bases with no gene match: 5. CDR3 length: 14 residues. Per the germline V gene, CDR1 is GTSNPN and CDR2 is SVGIG (reference sequence). The CDR3 nucleotides are TGTGCCTGGGGACAGGGGCCAAACAATCAGCCCCAGCATTTT. Amino acid sequence: CAWGQGPNNQPQHF. The full variable domain, its missing parts supplied by reference TRBV30 and TRBJ1-5, is SQTIHQWPATLVQPVGSPLSLECTVEGTSNPNLYWYRQAAGRGLQLLFYSVGIGQISSEVPQNLSASRPQDRQFILSSKKLLLSDSGFYLCAWGQGPNNQPQHFGDGTRLSIL.

This CDR3 is CASSVGGSTGANVLTF. CDR3 DNA sequence: TGTGCCAGCAGCGTAGGAGGGTCCACTGGGGCCAACGTCCTGACTTTC. This sequence joins TRBV9 and TRBJ2-6, with a possible D match to TRBD2 (5 bases). Germline CDR1 reads SGDLS; CDR2 reads YYNGEE. This CDR3 spans 16 amino acids. Deletions cut 0 bases from V and 2 bases from J, with 9 bases between.

The chain combines TRBV2 with TRBJ2-1, with 9 nucleotides matching TRBD1. Germline V gene data show CDR1 as SNHLY and CDR2 as FYNNEI. J lost 8 bases, V lost 8 bases, and 7 bases had no gene match. CDR3 length equals 13 residues. The CDR3 nucleotides are TGTGCCAGCTCCGGGACAGGGAATTATGAGCAGTTCTTC. This sequence encodes CASSGTGNYEQFF.

This chain joins TRBV15 and TRBJ2-6; tentatively, D is TRBD1 (5 bases). Germline CDR1 is LNHNV and CDR2 is YYDKDF (reference sequence). Trimming shortened V by 8 bases and J by 1 base, and 15 bases separated the two germline ends. This CDR3 has 16 residues. This CDR3 reads CATVPDRLSGANVLTF. The CDR3 nucleotides are TGTGCCACCGTCCCCGACAGATTATCTGGGGCCAACGTCCTGACTTTC.

The chain carries TRBV27 and TRBJ2-1, with D perhaps matching TRBD2 (5 bases). Germline-derived CDR1 and CDR2 are MNHEY and SMNVEV (reference sequence). The V and J ends lost 3 bases and 6 bases respectively, with 15 bases between them. This CDR3 contains 15 residues. CDR3 bases: TGTGCCAGCAGTTTTATACTGGGAGCCCCCAATGAGCAGTTCTTC. Translation gives CASSFILGAPNEQFF.

The chain employs TRBV5-5 and TRBJ1-1, with a tentative D call TRBD1 (6 bases). The germline V gene encodes CDR1 SGHKS and CDR2 YYEKEE (reference sequence). The V end lost 3 bases, the J end lost 4 bases, and 7 bases lay between the germline ends. CDR3 size: 12 residues. The chain's CDR3 is CASSSGVTEAFF. CDR3 DNA sequence: TGTGCCAGCAGCTCAGGGGTCACTGAAGCTTTCTTT.

This clone has only a few counts. The chain is built from TRBV6-4 and TRBJ2-3; 9 nucleotides line up with TRBD1. J lost 4 bases, V lost 0 bases, and 8 bases had no gene match. Germline lookup yields CDR1 MRHNA and CDR2 SNTAGT. The CDR3 spans 17 residues. The chain's CDR3 is CASSDSKMGTGSDTQYF. CDR3 sequence (DNA): TGTGCCAGCAGTGACTCGAAAATGGGGACAGGGTCAGATACGCAGTATTTT.

This clone showed up just a few times. J is TRBJ1-4 and V is TRBV2; 7 bases are shared with TRBD1. Germline lookup yields CDR1 SNHLY and CDR2 FYNNEI. V was clipped by 8 bases and J by 4 bases; unmatched bases: 4. The CDR3 runs 13 residues. CDR3 in amino acids: CASLTGINEKLFF. In nucleotides, the CDR3 is TGTGCCAGCCTGACAGGGATTAATGAAAAACTGTTTTTT.

The rearrangement joins TRBV5-5 to TRBJ1-4, with D possibly being TRBD1 (5 bases). The CDR3 runs 14 residues. The germline V gene encodes CDR1 SGHKS and CDR2 YYEKEE (reference sequence). V gave up 5 bases and J gave up 2 bases, with 10 bases separating them. CDR3 coding DNA: TGTGCCAGCAGTCCGAGACAGACTAATGAAAAACTGTTTTTT. Translation gives CASSPRQTNEKLFF.

V is TRBV9 and J is TRBJ1-2; D is uncertain. Germline V gene sequence: CDR1 SGDLS, CDR2 YYNGEE. The CDR3 is 12 residues long. The V gene lost 0 bases and the J gene lost 7 bases, with 7 bases spanning the gap. CDR3 sequence (DNA): TGTGCCAGCAGCGTAGCCTATAGTGGCTACACCTTC. Protein: CASSVAYSGYTF.

The V and J genes are TRBV6-5 and TRBJ2-7; D unclear. Germline V gene data show CDR1 as MNHEY and CDR2 as SVGAGI. The CDR3 runs to 14 residues. The V end was cut by 5 bases, the J end by 1 base, with 12 bases between. The CDR3 loop reads CASSIPKLSYEQYF. DNA of the CDR3: TGTGCCAGCAGTATCCCCAAGCTGTCCTACGAGCAGTACTTC.

The chain carries TRBV7-2 and TRBJ2-7; 7 nucleotides match TRBD1. The germline gives CDR1 SGHTA, CDR2 FQGNSA. V shed 4 bases, J shed 5 bases, and the junction held 17 bases outside the gene matches. The CDR3 totals 17 residues. The CDR3 loop reads CASSSRPQQGSSHEQYF. CDR3 DNA sequence: TGTGCCAGCAGCTCCCGACCCCAACAGGGGTCCAGCCACGAGCAGTACTTC. Full variable domain (rest looked up from reference TRBV7-2 and TRBJ2-7): GAGVSQSPSNKVTEKGKDVELRCDPISGHTALYWYRQSLGQGLEFLIYFQGNSAPDKSGLPSDRFSAERTGGSVSTLTIQRTQQEDSAVYLCASSSRPQQGSSHEQYFGPGTRLTVT.

The rearrangement uses TRBV11-3 and TRBJ2-3, with a possible D match to TRBD1 (5 bases). The CDR3 consists of 14 residues. Deletions cut 3 bases from V and 4 bases from J, with 11 bases between. Germline loops: CDR1 SGHNT, CDR2 YENEEA. CDR3 in amino acids: CASSLGRASDTQYF. The CDR3 region has the DNA TGTGCCAGCAGCTTGGGCAGGGCCTCAGATACGCAGTATTTT.

This chain connects TRBV27 to TRBJ1-6, with D uncertain. V dropped 2 bases and J dropped 9 bases, with 5 bases sitting between them. The CDR3 contains 12 residues. CDR1 is MNHEY and CDR2 is SMNVEV in the germline V gene (reference sequence). CDR3 protein: CASSLPGSPLHF. The CDR3 DNA follows: TGTGCCAGCAGTTTACCGGGTTCACCCCTCCACTTT.

The chain combines TRBV7-6 with TRBJ1-2, with a possible D match to TRBD1 (5 bases). Germline V gene sequence: CDR1 SGHVS, CDR2 FNYEAQ. The CDR3 is made up of 14 amino acids. The ends were cut back, 3 bases at V and 5 bases at J, with 13 bases in the middle. In DNA form, the CDR3 reads TGTGCCAGCAGCTTCGACAGTCAGCTTTATGGCTACACCTTC. This encodes CASSFDSQLYGYTF.

This clone has a single count. V and J are TRBV9 and TRBJ1-1; TRBD1 agrees at 10 bases. The germline gives CDR1 SGDLS, CDR2 YYNGEE. V was pared by 5 bases and J by 3 bases, with 4 bases of the junction left unmatched. The CDR3 is 14 residues long. The CDR3 nucleotides are TGTGCCAGCAGTCCGGGACAGGGGTACACTGAAGCTTTCTTT. Protein product: CASSPGQGYTEAFF.

This clone has a handful of counts. The V call is TRBV5-1, the J call TRBJ2-1; a weak D match, TRBD2 (6 bases). The V gene's germline CDR1 is SGHRS and CDR2 YFSETQ. The V end lost 2 bases, the J end lost 12 bases, and 21 bases lay between the germline ends. The CDR3 runs 15 residues. The CDR3 sequence: CASSLPPGDGGGQFF. Here the CDR3 DNA reads TGCGCCAGCAGCTTACCCCCGGGGGACGGGGGTGGGCAGTTCTTC.

The chain uses TRBV13 and TRBJ2-3, with D possibly TRBD2 on 6 matching bases. Trimming pared 5 bases from V and 0 bases from J, leaving 18 bases between. The CDR3 is 17 residues long. Germline V gives CDR1 PRHDT, CDR2 FYEKMQ (reference sequence). CDR3 DNA: TGTGCCAGCAGCGGCTGGGGCGGGACCTCTAGCACAGATACGCAGTATTTT. Translating it yields CASSGWGGTSSTDTQYF.

V gene TRBV7-9 combines with J gene TRBJ1-5; 10 bases align to TRBD1. The ends lost 1 base at V and 2 bases at J; junction bases unmatched: 2. This CDR3 has 16 amino acids. Germline V gene lookup returns CDR1 SEHNR and CDR2 FQNEAQ (reference sequence). The CDR3 is CASSLGQGAGNQPQHF. The CDR3 DNA reads as TGTGCCAGCAGCTTAGGACAGGGGGCTGGCAATCAGCCCCAGCATTTT.

The J gene is TRBJ1-6, the V gene TRBV18; a possible D gene is TRBD1 (5 bases). V gave up 3 bases and J gave up 8 bases, with 17 bases separating them. The CDR3 extends over 16 amino acids. Germline V gene sequence: CDR1 KGHSH, CDR2 LQKENI. For the CDR3, the DNA is TGTGCCAGCTCACCTGAATTAAGCAGGGCCGATTCACCCCTCCACTTT. It yields the protein CASSPELSRADSPLHF.

The gene calls are TRBV18 and TRBJ1-5; D unclear. The ends were cut back, 0 bases at V and 2 bases at J, with 8 bases in the middle. CDR1 KGHSH and CDR2 LQKENI come from the germline V gene. This CDR3 has 15 amino acids. CDR3 residues: CASSPPGEGNQPQHF. The CDR3 DNA reads TGTGCCAGCTCACCACCTGGGGAGGGCAATCAGCCCCAGCATTTT.

The V gene is TRBV4-1, the J gene TRBJ1-2; 7 positions agree with TRBD1. J was trimmed by 7 bases and V by 0 bases; bases with no gene match: 8. Germline V lookup: CDR1 MGHRA, CDR2 YSYEKL. This CDR3 has 15 amino acids. CDR3 sequence: CASSQEGGQGGGYTF. The CDR3 DNA is TGCGCCAGCAGCCAAGAAGGAGGGCAGGGGGGTGGCTACACCTTC.

The chain has TRBV5-1 and TRBJ1-2; 7 nucleotides agree with TRBD1. The CDR3 runs to 14 residues. After removal of 3 bases from V and 8 bases from J, the junction contained 10 bases not matched to a gene. Germline CDR1 reads SGHRS; CDR2 reads YFSETQ. CDR3 DNA sequence: TGCGCCAGCAGCTCGTTACAGGGGACCGGGGGCTACACCTTC. It specifies CASSSLQGTGGYTF.